This TCR beta chain was observed in a study of blood T cell repertoires in COVID-19. Background on the study: There were acute and convalescent COVID-19 samples, and they came from the United States, Italy and Spain.

This clone was picked up one time. Germline CDR1 is MGHDK and CDR2 is SYGVNS. V lost 2 bases and J 6 bases, leaving 11 bases between the germline ends. CDR3 length: 13 amino acids. In the authors' methods: Nucleated cell counts were estimated from reference gene primer amplification. Assay used: immunoSEQ multiplex PCR; TCRdb lists only in-frame clones, some missing. The DNA gave D and trimming, while V, J and clone size come from that table. In the table there are about 200,000 clones, around nine tenths of which are singletons. The gene calls are TRBV25-1 and TRBJ2-7; D is unclear. This sequence was found in a man aged 18 to 29 with active or convalescent COVID-19. The sample was peripheral blood. CDR3: CASSESGLREQYF. The CDR3 coding sequence is TGTGCCAGCAGTGAAAGTGGGCTACGCGAGCAGTACTTC.